This TCR beta chain was recovered during a study of metastatic and nonmetastatic thyroid tumors. TCRdb redid the clone calls on the PCR reads using MiXCR. This sample has about 47,000 clones, with approximately 24% found just once. V was clipped by 3 bases and J by 2 bases, with 11 bases between them. From germline, CDR1 is SGDLS and CDR2 YYNGEE. The CDR3 is 14 amino acids. Ten or more counts support this clone. Before thyroid surgery, none of the patients had received any treatment. Sequencing used blood. The J gene is TRBJ1-2, the V gene TRBV9; D might be TRBD1 (5 bases). The clonotype comes from a male donor with papillary thyroid cancer or a benign thyroid nodule (not recorded which). Some clones in this sample may be carry-over from other donors' samples. The CDR3 protein is CASSAPGLNYGYTF. DNA for the CDR3: TGTGCCAGCAGCGCTCCGGGACTCAACTATGGCTACACCTTC.